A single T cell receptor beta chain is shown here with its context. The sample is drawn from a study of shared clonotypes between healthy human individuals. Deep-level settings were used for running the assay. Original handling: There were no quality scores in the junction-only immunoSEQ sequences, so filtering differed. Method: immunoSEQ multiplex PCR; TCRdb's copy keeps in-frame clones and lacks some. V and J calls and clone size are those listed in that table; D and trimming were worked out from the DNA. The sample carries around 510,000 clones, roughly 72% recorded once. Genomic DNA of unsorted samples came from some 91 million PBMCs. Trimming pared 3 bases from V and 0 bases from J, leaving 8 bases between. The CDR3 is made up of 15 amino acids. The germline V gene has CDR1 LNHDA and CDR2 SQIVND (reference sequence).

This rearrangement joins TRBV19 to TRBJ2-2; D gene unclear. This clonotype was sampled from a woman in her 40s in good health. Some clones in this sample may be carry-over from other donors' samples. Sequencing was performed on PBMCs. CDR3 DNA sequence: TGTGCCAGTAGTATTGGACGGCCGAACACCGGGGAGCTGTTTTTT. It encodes CASSIGRPNTGELFF.